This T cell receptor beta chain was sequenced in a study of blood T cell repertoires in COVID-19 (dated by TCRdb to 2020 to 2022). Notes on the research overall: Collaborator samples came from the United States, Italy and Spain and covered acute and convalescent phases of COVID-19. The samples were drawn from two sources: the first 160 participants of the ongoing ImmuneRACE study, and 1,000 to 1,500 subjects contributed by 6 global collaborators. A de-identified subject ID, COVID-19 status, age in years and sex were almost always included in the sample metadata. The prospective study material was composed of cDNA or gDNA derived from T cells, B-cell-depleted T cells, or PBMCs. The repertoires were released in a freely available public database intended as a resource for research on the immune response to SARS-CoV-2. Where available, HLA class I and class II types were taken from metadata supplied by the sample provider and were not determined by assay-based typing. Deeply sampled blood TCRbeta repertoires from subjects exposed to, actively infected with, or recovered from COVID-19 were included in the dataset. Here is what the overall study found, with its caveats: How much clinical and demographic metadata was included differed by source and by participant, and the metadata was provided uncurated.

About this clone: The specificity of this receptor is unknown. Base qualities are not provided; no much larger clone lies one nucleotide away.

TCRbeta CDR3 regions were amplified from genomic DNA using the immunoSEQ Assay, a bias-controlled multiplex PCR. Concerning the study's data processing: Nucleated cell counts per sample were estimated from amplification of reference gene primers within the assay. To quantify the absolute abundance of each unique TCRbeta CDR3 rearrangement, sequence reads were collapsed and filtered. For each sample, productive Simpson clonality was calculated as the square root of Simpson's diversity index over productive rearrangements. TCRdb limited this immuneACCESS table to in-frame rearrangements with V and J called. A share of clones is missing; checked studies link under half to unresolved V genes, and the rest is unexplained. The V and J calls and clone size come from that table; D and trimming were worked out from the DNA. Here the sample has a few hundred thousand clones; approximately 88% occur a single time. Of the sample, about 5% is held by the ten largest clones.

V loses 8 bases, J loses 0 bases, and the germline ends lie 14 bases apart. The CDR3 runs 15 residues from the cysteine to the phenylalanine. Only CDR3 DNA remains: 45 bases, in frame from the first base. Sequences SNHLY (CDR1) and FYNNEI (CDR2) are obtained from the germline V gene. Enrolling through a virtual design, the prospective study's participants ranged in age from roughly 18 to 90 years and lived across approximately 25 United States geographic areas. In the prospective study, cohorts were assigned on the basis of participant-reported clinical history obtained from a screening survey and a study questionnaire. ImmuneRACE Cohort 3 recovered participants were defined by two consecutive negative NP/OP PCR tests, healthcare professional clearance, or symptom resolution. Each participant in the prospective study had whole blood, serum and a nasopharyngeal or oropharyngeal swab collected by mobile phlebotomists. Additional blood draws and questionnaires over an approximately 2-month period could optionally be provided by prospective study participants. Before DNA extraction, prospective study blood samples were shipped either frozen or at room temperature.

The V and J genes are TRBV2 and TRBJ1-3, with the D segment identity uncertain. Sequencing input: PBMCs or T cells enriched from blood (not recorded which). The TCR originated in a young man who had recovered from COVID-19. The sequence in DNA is TGTGCCAGCGAGAGGGATTCGGGCTCTGGAAACACCATATATTTT. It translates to CASERDSGSGNTIYF.